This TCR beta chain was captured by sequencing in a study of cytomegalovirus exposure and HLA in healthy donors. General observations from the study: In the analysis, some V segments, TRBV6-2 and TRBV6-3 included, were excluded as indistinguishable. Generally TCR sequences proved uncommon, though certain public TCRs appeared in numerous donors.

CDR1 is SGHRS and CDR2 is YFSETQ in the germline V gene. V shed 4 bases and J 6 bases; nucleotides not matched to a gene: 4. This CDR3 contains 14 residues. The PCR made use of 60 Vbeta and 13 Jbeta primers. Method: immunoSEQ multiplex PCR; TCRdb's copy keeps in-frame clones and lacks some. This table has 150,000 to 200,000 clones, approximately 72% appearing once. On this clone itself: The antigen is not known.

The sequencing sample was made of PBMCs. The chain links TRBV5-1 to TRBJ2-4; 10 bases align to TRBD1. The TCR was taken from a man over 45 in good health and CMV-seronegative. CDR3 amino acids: CASSNGDRGNIQYF. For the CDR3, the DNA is TGCGCCAGCAGCAACGGGGACAGGGGAAACATTCAGTACTTC.